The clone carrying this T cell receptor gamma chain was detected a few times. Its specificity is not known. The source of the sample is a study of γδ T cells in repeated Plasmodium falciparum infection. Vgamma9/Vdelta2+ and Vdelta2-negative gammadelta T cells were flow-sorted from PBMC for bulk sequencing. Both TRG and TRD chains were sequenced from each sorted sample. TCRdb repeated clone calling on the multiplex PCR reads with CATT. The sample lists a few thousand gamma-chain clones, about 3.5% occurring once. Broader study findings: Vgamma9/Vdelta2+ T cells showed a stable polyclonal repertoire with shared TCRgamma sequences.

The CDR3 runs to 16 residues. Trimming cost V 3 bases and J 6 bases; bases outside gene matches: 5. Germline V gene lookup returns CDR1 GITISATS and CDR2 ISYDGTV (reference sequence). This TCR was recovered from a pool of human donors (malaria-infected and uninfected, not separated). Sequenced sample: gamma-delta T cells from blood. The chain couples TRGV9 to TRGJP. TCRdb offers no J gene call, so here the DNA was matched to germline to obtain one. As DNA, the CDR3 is TGTGCCTTGTGGGAGCTGATAGAGTTGGGCAAAAAAATCAAGGTATTT. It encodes CALWELIELGKKIKVF.